Sequencing of this T cell receptor (beta chain) was carried out in a study of cytomegalovirus exposure and HLA in healthy donors. Data came from immunoSEQ multiplex PCR; TCRdb stores just in-frame clones and leaves some out. The sample has approximately 300,000 clones; 75% to 90% are singletons. The V and J ends lost 10 bases and 10 bases, in that order; junction bases with no gene match: 7. Germline V lookup: CDR1 ENHRY, CDR2 SYGVKD. The CDR3 extends over 12 amino acids. This sequence was found in a woman younger than 30 in good health and CMV-seronegative. V is TRBV10-3 and J is TRBJ1-4; 9 nucleotides line up with TRBD1. The sequenced sample consisted of PBMCs. In DNA form, the CDR3 reads TGTGCCACCTGGACAGGGGATGGAAAACTGTTTTTT. As protein: CATWTGDGKLFF.